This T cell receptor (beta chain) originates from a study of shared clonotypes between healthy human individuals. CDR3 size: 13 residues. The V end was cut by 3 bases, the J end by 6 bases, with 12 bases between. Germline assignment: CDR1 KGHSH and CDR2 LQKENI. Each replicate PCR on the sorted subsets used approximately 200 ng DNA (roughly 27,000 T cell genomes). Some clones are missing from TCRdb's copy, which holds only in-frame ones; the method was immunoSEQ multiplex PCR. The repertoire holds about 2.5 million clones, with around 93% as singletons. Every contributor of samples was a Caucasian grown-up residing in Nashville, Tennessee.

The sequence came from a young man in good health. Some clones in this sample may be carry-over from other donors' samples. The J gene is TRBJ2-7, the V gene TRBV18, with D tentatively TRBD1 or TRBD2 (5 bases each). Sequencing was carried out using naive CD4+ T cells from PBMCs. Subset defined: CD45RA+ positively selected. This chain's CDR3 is CASSPSDSGEQYF. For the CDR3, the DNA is TGTGCCAGCTCACCGTCAGACAGCGGCGAGCAGTACTTC.